Below, 15 T cell receptor beta chains from the same sample are listed, as sequenced in a study of cytomegalovirus exposure and HLA in healthy donors. Both 60 Vbeta primers and 13 Jbeta primers went into the PCR. The repertoire was sequenced with immunoSEQ multiplex PCR; TCRdb's copy has only in-frame clones and lacks some. Of about 230,000 clones listed, 80% to 90% are singletons. Material: PBMCs. The source of these receptors is a girl aged 2 to 9 in good health and CMV-seronegative.

The chain carries TRBV6-1 and TRBJ1-4; 7 bases match TRBD1. This CDR3 is built from 15 residues. Germline V gives CDR1 MNHNS, CDR2 SASEGT. V was clipped by 4 bases and J by 8 bases; unmatched bases: 10. The CDR3: CASSGPGGKVEKLFF. The CDR3 region has the DNA TGTGCCAGCAGTGGACCAGGGGGAAAGGTGGAAAAACTGTTTTTT.

This chain connects TRBV5-6 to TRBJ1-2; D is possibly TRBD1 (5 bases). This CDR3 is 15 amino acids long. V gave up 0 bases and J gave up 4 bases, with 13 bases separating them. Germline assignment: CDR1 SGHDT and CDR2 YYEEEE. This chain's CDR3 is CASSLAVTAAYGYTF. For the CDR3, the DNA is TGTGCCAGCAGCTTGGCCGTGACAGCCGCCTATGGCTACACCTTC. Looking up the rest from reference TRBV5-6 and TRBJ1-2 gives the full variable domain: DAGVTQSPTHLIKTRGQQVTLRCSPKSGHDTVSWYQQALGQGPQFIFQYYEEEERQRGNFPDRFSGHQFPNYSSELNVNALLLGDSALYLCASSLAVTAAYGYTFGSGTRLTVV.

This rearrangement joins TRBV27 to TRBJ2-3, with D maybe TRBD1 (5 bases). CDR1 and CDR2 from the germline V gene are MNHEY and SMNVEV (reference sequence). Trimming cost V 4 bases and J 9 bases, with 14 bases left between them. This CDR3 is built from 13 residues. The CDR3, as DNA: TGTGCCAGCAGTTCGGACACACCCCGGACGCAGTATTTT. Its translation is CASSSDTPRTQYF.

The rearrangement uses TRBV6-6 and TRBJ1-1, with a tentative D call TRBD1 (5 bases). The CDR3 length is 16 residues. CDR1 and CDR2 (germline): MNHNY, SVGAGI (reference sequence). V was clipped by 0 bases and J by 1 base, with 12 bases between them. In DNA, the CDR3 is TGTGCCAGCAGTTACTCGAAGACAGTGAGGAACACTGAAGCTTTCTTT. Its translation is CASSYSKTVRNTEAFF.

The chain uses TRBV19 and TRBJ2-7; 7 bases fit TRBD1. CDR3 length: 14 amino acids. Germline values: CDR1 LNHDA, CDR2 SQIVND (reference sequence). Losses at the gene ends were 0 bases for V and 13 bases for J; bases not matched to a gene: 12. CDR3 in amino acids: CASSIDASTGVSYF. The CDR3 region has the DNA TGTGCCAGTAGTATAGATGCCTCCACAGGGGTTTCTTACTTC.

The chain recombines TRBV5-6 with TRBJ2-3; possibly TRBD1 for D (6 bases). V lost 6 bases to trimming and J lost 6 bases, with 14 bases between them. The CDR3 spans 13 residues. Germline CDR1 and CDR2: SGHDT and YYEEEE. The CDR3 loop reads CASTFGGRDTQYF. The CDR3 nucleotides are TGTGCCAGCACCTTTGGGGGCAGGGATACGCAGTATTTT.

This clone came up once. The chain is built from TRBV29-1 and TRBJ1-2, with a possible D match to TRBD1 (6 bases). The V end lost 1 base, the J end lost 3 bases, and 9 bases lay between the germline ends. Germline V CDR1 and CDR2: SQVTM, ANQGSEA. This CDR3 region has 13 residues. The DNA of the CDR3 is TGCAGCGTTGAAGGAAGGGGGTACTATGGCTACACCTTC. Its protein product is CSVEGRGYYGYTF.

The genes are TRBV19 and TRBJ1-6; 10 nucleotides line up with TRBD1. The CDR3 extends over 16 amino acids. Germline V gene sequence: CDR1 LNHDA, CDR2 SQIVND (reference sequence). The ends lost 2 bases at V and 5 bases at J; junction bases unmatched: 3. The CDR3 loop reads CASSIRTGGNNSPLHF. The CDR3 nucleotides are TGTGCCAGTAGTATACGGACAGGGGGTAATAATTCACCCCTCCACTTT.

The genes are TRBV6-1 and TRBJ2-3; TRBD2 matches at 12 bases. Germline CDR1 and CDR2: MNHNS and SASEGT. The junction had 2 bases not matched to a gene; V was cut back by 7 bases and J by 6 bases. The CDR3 runs to 13 residues. The CDR3 bases are TGTGCCAGCACTAGCGGGAGGGCGGATACGCAGTATTTT. It yields the protein CASTSGRADTQYF.

The J gene is TRBJ2-1, the V gene TRBV5-1; 7 nucleotides align to TRBD1. The germline CDR1 and CDR2 sequences are SGHRS and YFSETQ. The CDR3 is 16 amino acids. The ends lost 0 bases at V and 11 bases at J; junction bases unmatched: 14. The CDR3 bases are TGCGCCAGCAGCTTGGTAGGGGGCGGACAGACAATTAAGCAGTTCTTC. Protein sequence: CASSLVGGGQTIKQFF.

This clone was seen more than once but under ten times. The genes are TRBV5-6 and TRBJ1-1; tentatively, D is TRBD1 (6 bases). In germline, CDR1 is SGHDT, CDR2 YYEEEE. Trimming shortened V by 1 base and J by 6 bases, and 16 bases separated the two germline ends. The CDR3 is made up of 15 amino acids. For the CDR3, the DNA is TGTGCCAGCAGCTTGAGCGGGGGGCCCCCCCCTGAAGCTTTCTTT. Encoded protein: CASSLSGGPPPEAFF.

This chain links TRBV5-1 with TRBJ2-3; D unclear. The CDR3 length is 13 residues. Trimming removed 4 bases from V and 0 bases from J, with 6 bases in between. Germline V CDR1 and CDR2: SGHRS, YFSETQ. This chain's CDR3 is CASSELSTDTQYF. Here the CDR3 DNA reads TGCGCCAGCAGCGAGCTTAGCACAGATACGCAGTATTTT.

The V gene is TRBV5-4, the J gene TRBJ2-7; TRBD2 matches 8 bases. The ends lost 0 bases at V and 1 base at J; junction bases unmatched: 0. The CDR3 is 14 amino acids. Germline lookup yields CDR1 SGHNT and CDR2 YYREEE (reference sequence). The CDR3 DNA sequence: TGTGCCAGCAGCTTGGAGCGGGGGTCCTACGAGCAGTACTTC. It codes for CASSLERGSYEQYF. Looking up the rest from reference TRBV5-4 and TRBJ2-7 gives the full variable domain: ETGVTQSPTHLIKTRGQQVTLRCSSQSGHNTVSWYQQALGQGPQFIFQYYREEENGRGNFPPRFSGLQFPNYSSELNVNALELDDSALYLCASSLERGSYEQYFGPGTRLTVT.

The rearrangement uses TRBV10-1 and TRBJ2-1; the match to TRBD2 covers 7 bases. The CDR3 covers 13 residues. Losses at the gene ends were 5 bases for V and 12 bases for J; bases not matched to a gene: 10. CDR1 and CDR2 from the germline V gene are WNHNN and SYGVQD (reference sequence). The CDR3 protein is CASSYGRGNWQFF. DNA of the CDR3: TGCGCCAGCAGTTACGGGCGGGGGAATTGGCAGTTCTTC.

The chain has TRBV30 and TRBJ2-7; 7 bases are a match to TRBD1. The CDR3 is 15 residues long. Unmatched junction bases numbered 8, after V lost 3 bases and J lost 0 bases. Germline V gives CDR1 GTSNPN, CDR2 SVGIG (reference sequence). The CDR3 loop reads CAWRTGSLLSYEQYF. The CDR3 DNA reads TGTGCCTGGAGGACAGGGTCCCTCCTCTCCTACGAGCAGTACTTC.